This T cell receptor beta chain came from a study of blood T cell repertoires in COVID-19. The V end lost 2 bases, the J end lost 2 bases, and 10 bases lay between the germline ends. Germline CDR1 SGHNT, CDR2 YENEEA. CDR3 length equals 14 residues. Sequencing was performed with immunoSEQ multiplex PCR; in TCRdb, only in-frame clones are kept and a portion is missing. The sample has 100,000 to 150,000 clones; over 75% are singletons. This sequence was found in an elderly man with active or convalescent COVID-19. Sequencing used peripheral blood. This chain connects TRBV11-3 to TRBJ2-7, with D tentatively TRBD1 (6 bases). CDR3 loop: CASSLTGNTYEQYF. CDR3 DNA: TGTGCCAGCAGCTTAACAGGGAACACCTACGAGCAGTACTTC. Full variable domain (remainder filled in from reference TRBV11-3 and TRBJ2-7): EAGVVQSPRYKIIEKKQPVAFWCNPISGHNTLYWYLQNLGQGPELLIRYENEEAVDDSQLPKDRFSAERLKGVDSTLKIQPAELGDSAVYLCASSLTGNTYEQYFGPGTRLTVT.